This T cell receptor beta chain stems from a study of T cells in Graves' hyperthyroidism and ophthalmopathy. Germline CDR1 reads SGHRS; CDR2 reads YFSETQ. The CDR3 runs to 13 residues. Trimming cost V 7 bases and J 7 bases, with 14 bases left between them. This clonotype was seen many times. Amplification of TCR beta CDR3 regions was performed using RNA transcripts as template. Using the HTBI primer set, a first-round RT-PCR was run on the TCR CDR3. MiXCR, applied by TCRdb to the multiplex PCR reads, yields one record per CDR3 protein. The repertoire includes 250,000 or so distinct CDR3 sequences, around 17% of them detected once, and 28% sits in the top ten.

This receptor was taken from a woman aged 18-29 years with Graves' ophthalmopathy. What was sequenced was blood. The chain employs TRBV5-1 and TRBJ1-4, with D tentatively TRBD1 (5 bases). The DNA of the CDR3 is TGCGCCAGCTGCCGAGGGGAAGGTGAAAAACTGTTTTTT. Residues: CASCRGEGEKLFF.